This TCR beta chain appears in the sequencing data of a study of response to subunit inactivated influenza vaccine. General study findings and limits: Few new T cells, the authors suggested, are recruited by each seasonal influenza vaccination.

TCRdb recomputed calls from the RT-PCR reads with MiXCR, one row per CDR3 protein. Of about 650,000 distinct CDR3 sequences in the sample, 14% are singletons; the top ten hold less than 8.5%. V gave up 2 bases and J gave up 5 bases; unmatched junction bases: 6. Germline V gives CDR1 MRHNA, CDR2 SNTAGT. The CDR3 is 14 residues long. This clonotype was seen only a few times. Its antigen remains unknown. Sequenced material: PBMCs from blood, taken roughly 2 weeks before vaccination. This receptor was taken from a man in his fifties or sixties who received an inactivated influenza vaccine. V gene TRBV6-4 combines with J gene TRBJ2-7, with 7 positions matching TRBD2. CDR3 sequence reads: CASSDLAGEDEQYF. Here the CDR3 DNA reads TGTGCCAGCAGTGACCTTGCGGGAGAAGACGAGCAGTACTTC.